A selection of T cell receptor beta chains follows, all from one sample in a study of blood T cell repertoires in COVID-19. Sequencing used immunoSEQ multiplex PCR; TCRdb keeps in-frame clones, though not all of them. The sample includes 150,000 or so clones, 87% seen only once; the top ten take 6% to 7%. The sample was peripheral blood. These receptors all stem from a man aged 80 or over with acute or convalescent COVID-19. Both conserved end residues are part of each CDR3. A D gene is named only where the DNA matches it firmly. Size tells how often a clone was seen (once, few, many) or the class of an expanded clone, and some rows leave it out.

d_gene: -; v_gene: TRBV7-8; len: 15; abundance: once; j_gene: TRBJ1-1; CDR3aa: CASSLVGEVNTEAFF; CDR3nt: TGTGCCAGCAGCTTAGTCGGAGAGGTGAACACTGAAGCTTTCTTT
d_gene: TRBD2; v_gene: TRBV5-4; len: 15; abundance: once; j_gene: TRBJ2-7; CDR3aa: CASSPLAGGPGEQYF; CDR3nt: TGTGCCAGCAGCCCCCTAGCGGGAGGGCCCGGGGAGCAGTACTTC
d_gene: -; v_gene: TRBV7-8; len: 13; abundance: -; j_gene: TRBJ1-5; CDR3aa: CASSHGTDQPQHF; CDR3nt: TGTGCCAGCAGCCATGGGACTGACCAGCCCCAGCATTTT
d_gene: -; v_gene: TRBV14; len: 12; abundance: -; j_gene: TRBJ2-5; CDR3aa: CASSQGRLTQYF; CDR3nt: TGTGCCAGCAGCCAAGGGAGGCTCACCCAGTACTTC
d_gene: TRBD1; v_gene: TRBV3-1/TRBV3-2; len: 16; abundance: -; j_gene: TRBJ1-2; CDR3aa: CASSQVPGTGGGGYTF; CDR3nt: TGTGCCAGCAGCCAAGTCCCAGGGACAGGGGGTGGAGGCTACACCTTC
d_gene: TRBD2; v_gene: TRBV4-1; len: 15; abundance: -; j_gene: TRBJ2-1; CDR3aa: CASSQGPGGYNEQFF; CDR3nt: TGCGCCAGCAGCCAAGGGCCGGGAGGGTACAATGAGCAGTTCTTC
d_gene: -; v_gene: TRBV9; len: 14; abundance: once; j_gene: TRBJ1-3; CDR3aa: CASSDGRSGNTIYF; CDR3nt: TGTGCCAGCAGCGACGGGAGGTCTGGAAACACCATATATTTT
d_gene: -; v_gene: TRBV3-1/TRBV3-2; len: 12; abundance: few; j_gene: TRBJ1-6; CDR3aa: CASSRRDSPLHF; CDR3nt: TGTGCCAGCAGCCGGCGGGATTCACCCCTCCACTTT
d_gene: TRBD2; v_gene: TRBV24-1; len: 15; abundance: -; j_gene: TRBJ2-1; CDR3aa: CATSGLASGNNEQFF; CDR3nt: TGTGCCACCAGTGGACTAGCTAGCGGGAATAATGAGCAGTTCTTC
d_gene: -; v_gene: TRBV18; len: 16; abundance: -; j_gene: TRBJ2-1; CDR3aa: CASSPLADPKYNEQFF; CDR3nt: TGTGCCAGCTCACCCTTAGCGGACCCTAAGTACAATGAGCAGTTCTTC
d_gene: TRBD1; v_gene: TRBV10-3; len: 12; abundance: -; j_gene: TRBJ1-1; CDR3aa: CATNRGETEAFF; CDR3nt: TGTGCCACCAACAGGGGGGAAACTGAAGCTTTCTTT
d_gene: -; v_gene: TRBV5-4; len: 15; abundance: once; j_gene: TRBJ2-1; CDR3aa: CASSRGLGNYNEQFF; CDR3nt: TGTGCCAGCAGCCGGGGGTTGGGGAACTACAATGAGCAGTTCTTC